This paragraph covers one T cell receptor beta chain sequence. As yet, its antigen is unknown. The CDR3 is made up of 15 amino acids. J lost 4 bases, V lost 4 bases, and 7 bases had no gene match. Germline CDR1 MDHEN, CDR2 SYDVKM. The data were taken from a study of cytomegalovirus exposure and HLA in healthy donors. Study-level findings and limits: Highly shared variants forming one cluster were likely a sequencing artifact.

With 60 Vbeta and 13 Jbeta primers, the PCR was carried out. Here immunoSEQ multiplex PCR was the method, and the copy in TCRdb shows in-frame clones only, minus some. This sample yields around 150,000 clones, of which 68% are seen a single time; about 3% belongs to the top ten. The material sequenced was PBMCs. This TCR was recovered from a woman aged 40 to 49 in good health and CMV-seropositive. The gene calls are TRBV28 and TRBJ1-3; 7 bases match TRBD1. The CDR3 DNA reads as TGTGCCAGCAGTTCACCGGGACAGAGAGGAAACACCATATATTTT. Translating it yields CASSSPGQRGNTIYF.